The clone carrying this TCR beta chain has a handful of counts. This specimen belongs to a study of blood T cell repertoires in COVID-19. Across the whole study: The samples span acute and convalescent COVID-19 from the United States, Italy and Spain. PBMCs, B-cell-depleted T cells, or T cells provided the cDNA or gDNA that made up the material.

CDR3 length: 16 residues. J was trimmed by 5 bases and V by 2 bases; bases with no gene match: 4. The germline gives CDR1 GTSNPN, CDR2 SVGIG (reference sequence). Authors' data handling: Researchers report that nucleated cell counts were estimated from reference gene primer amplification. Repertoires were generated with immunoSEQ multiplex PCR, while TCRdb's copy carries only in-frame clones and drops some. D and trimming were read from the DNA, whereas the V and J calls and clone size are those reported in that table. The data contain some 200,000 clones, under 90% of them seen just once; the ten biggest clones take up roughly 18%.

V and J are TRBV30 and TRBJ2-2; 14 bases fit TRBD2. The sequencing input was peripheral blood. The sequence derives from a woman of 80 years or more with active or convalescent COVID-19. Written as DNA, the CDR3 is TGTGCCTGGAGTCCAGGGACTAGCGGGAGTACCGGGGAGCTGTTTTTT. It translates to CAWSPGTSGSTGELFF.